The T cell receptor beta chain described here comes from a study of blood T cell repertoires in COVID-19. Profiled with immunoSEQ multiplex PCR; TCRdb holds only in-frame clones, not every one. The table includes approximately 180,000 clones, 80% to 90% detected once. The germline CDR1 and CDR2 sequences are KGHSH and LQKENI. The V end lost 3 bases, the J end lost 2 bases, and 13 bases lay between the germline ends. The CDR3 runs 15 residues. This TCR was recovered from a man between 60 and 75 years old with acute or convalescent COVID-19. This chain joins TRBV18 and TRBJ2-5, with a tentative D call TRBD2 (6 bases). Sequencing was done on a sample of peripheral blood. The CDR3 DNA sequence: TGTGCCAGCTCACCTCGACTAGGAGGGCAAGAGACCCAGTACTTC. Its translation is CASSPRLGGQETQYF.